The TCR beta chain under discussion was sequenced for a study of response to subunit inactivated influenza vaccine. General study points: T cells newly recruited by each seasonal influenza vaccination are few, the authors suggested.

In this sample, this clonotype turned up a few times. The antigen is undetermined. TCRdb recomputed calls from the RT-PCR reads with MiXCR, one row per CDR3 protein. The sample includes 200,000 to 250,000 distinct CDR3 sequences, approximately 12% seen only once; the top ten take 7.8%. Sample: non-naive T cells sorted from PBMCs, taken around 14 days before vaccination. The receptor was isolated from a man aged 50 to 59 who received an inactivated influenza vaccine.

CDR3 in amino acids: CASSSPGPGNTIYF. For the CDR3, the DNA is TGTGCCAGCAGCTCTCCGGGCCCTGGAAACACCATATATTTT. The chain recombines TRBV5-5 with TRBJ1-3; D unclear. CDR3 size: 14 residues. Per the germline V gene, CDR1 is SGHKS and CDR2 is YYEKEE (reference sequence). V shed 3 bases and J shed 2 bases, with 9 bases lying between them.